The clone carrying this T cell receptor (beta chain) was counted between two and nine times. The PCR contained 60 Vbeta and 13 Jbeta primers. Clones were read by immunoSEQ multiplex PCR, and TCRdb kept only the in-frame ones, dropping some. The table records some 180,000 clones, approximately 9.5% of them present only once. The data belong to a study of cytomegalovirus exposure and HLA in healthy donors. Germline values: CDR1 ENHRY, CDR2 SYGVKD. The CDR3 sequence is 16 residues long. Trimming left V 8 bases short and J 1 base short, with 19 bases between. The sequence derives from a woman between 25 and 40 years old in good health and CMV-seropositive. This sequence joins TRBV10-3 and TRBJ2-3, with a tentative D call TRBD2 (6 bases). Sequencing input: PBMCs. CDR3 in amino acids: CAISLAPNTGTDTQYF. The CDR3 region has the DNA TGTGCCATCTCACTAGCACCGAACACGGGCACAGATACGCAGTATTTT.